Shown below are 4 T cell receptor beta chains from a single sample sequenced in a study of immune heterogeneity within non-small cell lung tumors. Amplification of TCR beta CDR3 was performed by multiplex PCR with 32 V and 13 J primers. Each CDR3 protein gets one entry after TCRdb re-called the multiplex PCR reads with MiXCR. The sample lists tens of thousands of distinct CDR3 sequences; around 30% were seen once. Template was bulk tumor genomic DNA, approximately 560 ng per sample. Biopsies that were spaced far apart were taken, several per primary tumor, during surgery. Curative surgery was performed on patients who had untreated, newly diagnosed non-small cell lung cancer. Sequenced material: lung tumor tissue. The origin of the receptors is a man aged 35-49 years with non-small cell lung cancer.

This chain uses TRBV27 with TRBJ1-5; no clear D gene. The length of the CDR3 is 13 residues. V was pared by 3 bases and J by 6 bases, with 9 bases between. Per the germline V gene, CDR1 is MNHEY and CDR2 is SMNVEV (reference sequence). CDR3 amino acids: CASSLSVGQPQHF. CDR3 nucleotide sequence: TGTGCCAGCAGTTTGTCCGTCGGTCAGCCCCAGCATTTT.

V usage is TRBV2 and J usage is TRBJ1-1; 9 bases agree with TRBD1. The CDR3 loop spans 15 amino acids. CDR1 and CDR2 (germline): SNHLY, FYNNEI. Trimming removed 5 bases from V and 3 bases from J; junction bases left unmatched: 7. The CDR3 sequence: CASSPQTGGDTEAFF. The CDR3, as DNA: TGTGCCAGCAGTCCACAGACAGGGGGGGACACTGAAGCTTTCTTT.

The CDR3 protein is CAWGPGTENEKLFF. DNA of the CDR3: TGTGCCTGGGGGCCCGGGACAGAAAATGAAAAACTGTTTTTT. The V call is TRBV30, the J call TRBJ1-4, with 7 bases identical to TRBD1. Germline V gene sequence: CDR1 GTSNPN, CDR2 SVGIG (reference sequence). V trimming: 5 bases; J trimming: 5 bases; junction bases outside the gene matches: 8. The CDR3 totals 14 residues.

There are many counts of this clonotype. This chain's CDR3 is CASSKVTGTNYGYTF. CDR3 DNA sequence: TGTGCCAGTAGTAAGGTCACCGGGACTAACTATGGCTACACCTTC. V gene TRBV19 combines with J gene TRBJ1-2; D is uncertain. V was cut by 4 bases and J by 0 bases, with 12 bases left in between. Per germline, CDR1 LNHDA and CDR2 SQIVND (reference sequence). CDR3 length: 15 residues.